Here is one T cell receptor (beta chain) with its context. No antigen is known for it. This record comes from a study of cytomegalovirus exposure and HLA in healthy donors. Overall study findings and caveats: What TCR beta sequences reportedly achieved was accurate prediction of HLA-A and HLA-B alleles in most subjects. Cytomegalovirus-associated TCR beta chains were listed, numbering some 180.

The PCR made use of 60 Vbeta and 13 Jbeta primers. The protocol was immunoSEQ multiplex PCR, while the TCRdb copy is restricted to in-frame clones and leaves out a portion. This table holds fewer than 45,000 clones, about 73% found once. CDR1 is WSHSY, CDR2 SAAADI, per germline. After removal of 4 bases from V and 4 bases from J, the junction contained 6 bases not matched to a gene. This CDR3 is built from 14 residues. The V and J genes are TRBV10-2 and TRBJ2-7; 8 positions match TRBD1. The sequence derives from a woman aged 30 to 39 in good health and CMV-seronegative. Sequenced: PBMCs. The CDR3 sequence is CASSAGQGGYEQYF. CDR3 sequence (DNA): TGCGCCAGCAGTGCCGGACAGGGAGGATACGAGCAGTACTTC.